A selection of T cell receptor beta chains follows, all from one sample in a study of shared clonotypes between healthy human individuals. Using immunoSEQ multiplex PCR, the repertoire was profiled, and TCRdb retains in-frame clones only, with some absent. The sample shows roughly 1,100,000 clones, roughly 80% of them seen only once. Source material: memory CD4+ T cells sorted from blood. The receptors derive from a man younger than 35 in good health. Both conserved end residues are part of each CDR3. The D gene is left open where the match is weak. Rows may omit the clone size; those that give it use once, few, many or a size class.

>.|TRBJ1-4|TRBV30|.
TGTGCCTGGAGTGAACCGGGAAAATTTAATGAAAAACTGTTTTTT
CAWSEPGKFNEKLFF
>.|TRBJ2-1|TRBV6-5|.
TGTGCCAGCATCAAGGACAGCAACTACAATGAGCAGTTCTTC
CASIKDSNYNEQFF
>.|TRBJ1-2|TRBV6-5|.
TGTGCCAGCAGTTACTCGAGAAGATTGGGGAGCTATGGCTACACCTTC
CASSYSRRLGSYGYTF
>.|TRBJ1-4|TRBV4-1|TRBD1
TGCGCCAGCAGCCAAAACAGGGGACAGGTAAATGAAAAACTGTTTTTT
CASSQNRGQVNEKLFF
>once|TRBJ1-2|TRBV4-2|TRBD1
TGTGCCAGCAGCCAAGGCGTACAGGGGAATGGCTACACCTTC
CASSQGVQGNGYTF
>few|TRBJ2-3|TRBV20-1|.
TGCAGTGCTAGTATGGCGGGGACGCAGTATTTT
CSASMAGTQYF
>.|TRBJ1-6|TRBV6-1|.
TGTGCCAGCAGTGAATTGGGTACCACGAATTCACCCCTCCACTTT
CASSELGTTNSPLHF
>once|TRBJ2-2|TRBV5-1|TRBD1
TGCGCCAGCAGCTTGGGTGTGGGACAGGGGCGCACCGGGGAGCTGTTTTTT
CASSLGVGQGRTGELFF
>.|TRBJ1-1|TRBV18|.
TGTGCCAGCTCACCTGTGTTGTTTACTGAAGCTTTCTTT
CASSPVLFTEAFF
>.|TRBJ1-4|TRBV7-9|.
TGTGCCAGCAGCTTGGCCGGCCAAAAAGGGTTTAATGAAAAACTGTTTTTT
CASSLAGQKGFNEKLFF
>.|TRBJ2-1|TRBV5-1|.
TGCGCCAGCAGCTCTATTGAGTACAATGAGCAGTTCTTC
CASSSIEYNEQFF
>few|TRBJ2-1|TRBV12-5|.
TGTGCTAGCACCAGGACAGTCAATGAGCAGTTCTTC
CASTRTVNEQFF
>.|TRBJ2-1|TRBV25-1|TRBD2
TGTGCCAGCAGTGAATGGAGTAGCGGGGGAGGGTCCTACAATGAGCAGTTCTTC
CASSEWSSGGGSYNEQFF
>.|TRBJ2-1|TRBV11-2|TRBD2
TGTGCCAGCAGCTTCGGCGGGAGGGATGAGCAGTTCTTC
CASSFGGRDEQFF
>few|TRBJ1-2|TRBV5-4|.
TGTGCCAGCAGACCTGACGCCAGTACCCTGGGGGGCTACACCTTC
CASRPDASTLGGYTF
>.|TRBJ2-5|TRBV5-6|TRBD2
TGTGCCAGCAGCTTTCCGTCGGGGGGGAAACAAGAGACCCAGTACTTC
CASSFPSGGKQETQYF